One T cell receptor (beta chain) is described in this entry. The data originate from a study of control samples from healthy donors and cancer patients. Method: immunoSEQ multiplex PCR; TCRdb's copy keeps in-frame clones and lacks some. The sample gives about 67,000 clones, around 87% of which show up once; about 2.2% is in the top ten. The sequence derives from a woman aged 50 to 65 with head and neck cancer. Sequences were obtained from PBMCs.

The CDR3 nucleotides read TGTGCCAGCAGCCCCCAGGGGGGGTTCAGTTCCTACGAGCAGTACTTC. Translation gives CASSPQGGFSSYEQYF. This sequence joins TRBV27 and TRBJ2-7, with D perhaps matching TRBD1 or TRBD2 (7 bases each). This CDR3 comprises 16 residues. Germline values: CDR1 MNHEY, CDR2 SMNVEV (reference sequence). V lost 6 bases to trimming and J lost 1 base, with 19 bases between them.